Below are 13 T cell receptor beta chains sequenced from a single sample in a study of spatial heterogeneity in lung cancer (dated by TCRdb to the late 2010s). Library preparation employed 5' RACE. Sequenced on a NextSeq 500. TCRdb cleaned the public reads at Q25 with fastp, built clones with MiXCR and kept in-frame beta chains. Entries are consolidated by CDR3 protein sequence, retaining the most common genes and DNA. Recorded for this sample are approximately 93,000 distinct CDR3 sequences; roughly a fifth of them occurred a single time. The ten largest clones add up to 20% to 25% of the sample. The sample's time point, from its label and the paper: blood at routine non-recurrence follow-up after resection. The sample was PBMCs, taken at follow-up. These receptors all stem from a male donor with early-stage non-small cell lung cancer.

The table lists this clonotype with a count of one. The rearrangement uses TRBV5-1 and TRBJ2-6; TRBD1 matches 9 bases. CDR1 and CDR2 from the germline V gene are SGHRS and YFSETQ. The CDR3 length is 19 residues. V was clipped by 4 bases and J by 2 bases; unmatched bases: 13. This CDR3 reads CASSETPGQGFTGANVLTF. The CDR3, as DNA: TGCGCCAGCAGCGAGACTCCGGGACAGGGTTTTACTGGGGCCAACGTCCTGACTTTC.

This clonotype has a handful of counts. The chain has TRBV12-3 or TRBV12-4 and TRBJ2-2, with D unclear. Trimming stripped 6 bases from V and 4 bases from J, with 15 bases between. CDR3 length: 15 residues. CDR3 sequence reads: CASSPKVRSTGELFF. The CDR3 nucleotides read TGTGCCAGCAGCCCAAAAGTTAGGTCCACCGGGGAGCTGTTTTTT.

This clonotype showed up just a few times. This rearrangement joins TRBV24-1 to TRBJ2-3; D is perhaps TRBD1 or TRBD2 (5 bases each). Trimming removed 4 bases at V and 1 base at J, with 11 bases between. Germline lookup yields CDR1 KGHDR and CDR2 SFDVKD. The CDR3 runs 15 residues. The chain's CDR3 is CATSEPGDGTDTQYF. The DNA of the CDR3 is TGTGCCACCAGTGAACCCGGGGACGGCACAGATACGCAGTATTTT.

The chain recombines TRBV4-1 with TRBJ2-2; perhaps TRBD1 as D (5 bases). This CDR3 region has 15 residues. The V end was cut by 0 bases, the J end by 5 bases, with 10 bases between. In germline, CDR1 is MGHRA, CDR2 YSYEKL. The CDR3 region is CASSQDAAGTGELFF. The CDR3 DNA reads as TGCGCCAGCAGCCAAGATGCCGCAGGGACCGGGGAGCTGTTTTTT.

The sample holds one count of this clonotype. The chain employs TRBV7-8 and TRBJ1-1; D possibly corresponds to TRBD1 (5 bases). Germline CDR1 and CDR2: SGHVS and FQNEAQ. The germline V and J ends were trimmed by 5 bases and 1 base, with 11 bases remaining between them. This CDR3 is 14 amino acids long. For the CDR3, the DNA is TGTGCCAGCAGCATAATTACAGGGAACACTGAAGCTTTCTTT. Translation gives CASSIITGNTEAFF. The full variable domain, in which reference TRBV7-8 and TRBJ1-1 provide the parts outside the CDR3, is GAGVSQSPRYKVAKRGQDVALRCDPISGHVSLFWYQQALGQGPEFLTYFQNEAQLDKSGLPSDRFFAERPEGSVSTLKIQRTQQEDSAVYLCASSIITGNTEAFFGQGTRLTVV.

The chain's CDR3 is CASSRDANTEAFF. For the CDR3, the DNA is TGTGCCAGCAGTAGAGACGCGAACACTGAAGCTTTCTTT. The J gene is TRBJ1-1, the V gene TRBV2; D remains ambiguous. CDR1 and CDR2 from the germline V gene are SNHLY and FYNNEI. The CDR3 is 13 residues long. V was cut by 5 bases and J by 1 base, with 8 bases left in between. Supplemented by reference TRBV2 and TRBJ1-1, the full variable domain reads EPEVTQTPSHQVTQMGQEVILRCVPISNHLYFYWYRQILGQKVEFLVSFYNNEISEKSEIFDDQFSVERPDGSNFTLKIRSTKLEDSAMYFCASSRDANTEAFFGQGTRLTVV.

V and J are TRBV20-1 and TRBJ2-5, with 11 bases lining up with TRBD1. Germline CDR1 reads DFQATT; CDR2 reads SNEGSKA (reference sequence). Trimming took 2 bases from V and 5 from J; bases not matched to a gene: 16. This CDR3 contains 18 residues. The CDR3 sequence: CSARLLGLGQGATETQYF. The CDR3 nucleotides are TGCAGTGCTAGACTTCTGGGCCTCGGACAGGGGGCGACGGAGACCCAGTACTTC.

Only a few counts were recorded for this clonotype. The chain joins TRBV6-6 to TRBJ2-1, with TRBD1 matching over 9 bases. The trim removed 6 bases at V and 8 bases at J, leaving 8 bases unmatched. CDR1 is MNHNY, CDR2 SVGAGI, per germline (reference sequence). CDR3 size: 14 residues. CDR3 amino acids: CASRNPGQGYEQFF. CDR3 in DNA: TGTGCCAGCAGAAATCCGGGACAGGGTTATGAGCAGTTCTTC.

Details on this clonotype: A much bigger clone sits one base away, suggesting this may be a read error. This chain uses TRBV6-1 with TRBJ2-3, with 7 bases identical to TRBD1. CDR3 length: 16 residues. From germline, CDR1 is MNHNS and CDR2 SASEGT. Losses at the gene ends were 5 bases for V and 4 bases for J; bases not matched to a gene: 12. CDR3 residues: CASSTYRGLDADTQYF. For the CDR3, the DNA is TGTGCCAGCAGTACCTACAGGGGTTTAGACGCAGATACGCAGTATTTT.

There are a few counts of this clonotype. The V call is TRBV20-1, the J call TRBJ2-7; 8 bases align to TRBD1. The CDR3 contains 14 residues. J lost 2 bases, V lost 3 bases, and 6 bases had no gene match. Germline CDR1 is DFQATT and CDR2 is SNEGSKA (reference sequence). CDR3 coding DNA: TGCAGTGCTAGGAGGCCAGGGGGCGCCTACGAGCAGTACTTC. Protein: CSARRPGGAYEQYF.

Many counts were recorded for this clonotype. The CDR3 DNA sequence: TGTGCCAGCAGGAGAGGGACAGCTGGTAGCACAGATACGCAGTATTTT. Protein: CASRRGTAGSTDTQYF. This sequence joins TRBV2 and TRBJ2-3; 7 bases fit TRBD1. Per germline, CDR1 SNHLY and CDR2 FYNNEI. This CDR3 has 16 amino acids. With V trimmed by 6 bases and J by 0 bases, 9 bases remained unmatched.

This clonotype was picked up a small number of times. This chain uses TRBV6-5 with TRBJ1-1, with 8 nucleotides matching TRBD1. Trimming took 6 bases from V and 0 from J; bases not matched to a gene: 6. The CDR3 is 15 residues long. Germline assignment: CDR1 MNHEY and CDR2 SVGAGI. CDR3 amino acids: CASSLLQGVNTEAFF. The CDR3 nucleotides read TGTGCCAGCAGCCTTTTACAGGGGGTGAACACTGAAGCTTTCTTT.

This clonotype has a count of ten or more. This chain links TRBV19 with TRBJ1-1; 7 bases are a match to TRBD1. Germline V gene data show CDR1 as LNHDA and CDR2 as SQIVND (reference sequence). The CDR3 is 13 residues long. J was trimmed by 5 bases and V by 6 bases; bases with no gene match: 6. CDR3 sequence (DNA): TGTGCCAGTAGCTCTCAACAGGGGACTGAAGCTTTCTTT. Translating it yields CASSSQQGTEAFF.